Below, 29 T cell receptor beta chains from the same sample are listed, as sequenced in a study of shared clonotypes between healthy human individuals. Assay: immunoSEQ multiplex PCR; the TCRdb copy retains only in-frame clones and omits some. The repertoire includes about 2 million clones, roughly 95% of them detected once, and 0.85% to 1.2% sits in the top ten. Naive CD8 cells, CD45RO-negative and positively selected for CCR7, excluded terminally differentiated effector memory CD45RA+ cells. What was sequenced was naive CD8+ T cells sorted from blood. These receptors all come from a man younger than 35 in good health.

This rearrangement joins TRBV27 to TRBJ2-1; 12 bases align to TRBD2. The J segment lost 4 bases and the V segment lost 6 bases, leaving 7 bases of the junction unmatched. The CDR3 runs to 16 residues. CDR1 is MNHEY and CDR2 is SMNVEV in the germline V gene (reference sequence). CDR3 DNA: TGTGCCAGCAGCAACTTACTAGCGGGGGGTTACAATGAGCAGTTCTTC. Translation gives CASSNLLAGGYNEQFF.

V and J are TRBV5-1 and TRBJ1-4; D not resolved. Between the trimmed V and J ends, which lost 0 bases and 8 bases, there was a span of 14 bases. Germline CDR1 SGHRS, CDR2 YFSETQ. The CDR3 has 15 amino acids. The CDR3 DNA reads as TGCGCCAGCAGCTTGGGCCAGAGTAATGCAGAAAAACTGTTTTTT. As protein: CASSLGQSNAEKLFF.

The rearrangement links TRBV5-1 to TRBJ1-1; 7 bases are a match to TRBD1. This CDR3 has 16 amino acids. Germline V gene sequence: CDR1 SGHRS, CDR2 YFSETQ. V shed 0 bases and J 1 base; nucleotides not matched to a gene: 6. CDR3 in amino acids: CASSLEGAGTNTEAFF. The DNA of the CDR3 is TGCGCCAGCAGCTTGGAGGGGGCCGGGACGAACACTGAAGCTTTCTTT.

The chain combines TRBV29-1 with TRBJ2-1; a weak D match, TRBD1 (5 bases). Trimming stripped 7 bases from V and 7 bases from J, with 14 bases between. The germline V gene encodes CDR1 SQVTM and CDR2 ANQGSEA. This CDR3 is built from 12 residues. CDR3 region: CSAEGVGNEQFF. CDR3 in DNA: TGCAGCGCCGAAGGGGTGGGTAATGAGCAGTTCTTC.

Regarding this clone: Different DNA sequences within this sample yield the same CDR3. The chain has TRBV9 and TRBJ2-3; D unclear. The CDR3 consists of 13 residues. V lost 3 bases to trimming and J lost 0 bases, with 5 bases between them. From germline, CDR1 is SGDLS and CDR2 YYNGEE. This CDR3 reads CASSGTSTDTQYF. In DNA, the CDR3 is TGTGCCAGCAGCGGGACCAGCACAGATACGCAGTATTTT.

The genes are TRBV27 and TRBJ1-5; no clear D gene. V lost 6 bases, J lost 0 bases, and 12 bases lay in between. This CDR3 region has 15 residues. Per germline, CDR1 MNHEY and CDR2 SMNVEV (reference sequence). CDR3 protein: CASRPGQLSNQPQHF. The CDR3 DNA reads as TGTGCCAGCAGGCCGGGCCAACTTAGCAATCAGCCCCAGCATTTT.

The chain employs TRBV6-5 and TRBJ2-5; no definite D call. Trimming left V 2 bases short and J 3 bases short, with 13 bases between. The CDR3 runs 15 residues. Germline loops: CDR1 MNHEY, CDR2 SVGAGI. The CDR3 protein is CASSYRSRDKETQYF. In DNA form, the CDR3 reads TGTGCCAGCAGTTACCGGTCTAGGGATAAAGAGACCCAGTACTTC.

The rearrangement links TRBV28 to TRBJ2-3, with unresolved D. Germline CDR1 reads MDHEN; CDR2 reads SYDVKM. The CDR3 runs to 14 residues. V lost 5 bases and J lost 4, with 13 bases in between. CDR3 loop: CASSEVVGPDTQYF. The CDR3 bases are TGTGCCAGCAGTGAGGTGGTCGGGCCAGATACGCAGTATTTT.

The V gene is TRBV4-1, the J gene TRBJ1-4; weak D call: TRBD1 (5 bases). This CDR3 is 13 amino acids long. CDR1 MGHRA and CDR2 YSYEKL come from the germline V gene. V lost 0 bases, J lost 11 bases, and 10 bases lay in between. The CDR3 sequence: CASSQEGGRKLFF. The CDR3 nucleotides are TGCGCCAGCAGCCAAGAGGGGGGGAGGAAACTGTTTTTT.

J is TRBJ2-3 and V is TRBV7-3, with D possibly matching TRBD1 (6 bases). The germline gives CDR1 SGHTA, CDR2 FQGTGA. The CDR3 is 13 amino acids. V was cut by 4 bases and J by 5 bases, with 10 bases left in between. The CDR3: CASSYQTGDTQYF. The CDR3 DNA reads as TGTGCCAGCAGCTATCAGACAGGAGATACGCAGTATTTT.

The J gene is TRBJ2-2, the V gene TRBV6-5, with 9 bases identical to TRBD2. From germline, CDR1 is MNHEY and CDR2 SVGAGI. The CDR3 covers 15 residues. Unmatched junction bases numbered 3, after V lost 1 base and J lost 6 bases. The CDR3 coding sequence is TGTGCCAGCAGTTACTTCGCGGGGGGGCCCGGGGAGCTGTTTTTT. Its translation is CASSYFAGGPGELFF.

The chain is built from TRBV6-5 and TRBJ2-3, with TRBD1 matching 7 bases. CDR1 is MNHEY and CDR2 is SVGAGI in the germline V gene. Trimming cost V 8 bases and J 1 base; bases outside gene matches: 9. The CDR3 has 15 residues. The CDR3 region is CASGGGTGGTDTQYF. Written as DNA, the CDR3 is TGTGCCAGCGGAGGAGGTACAGGGGGCACAGATACGCAGTATTTT.

CDR3 sequence (DNA): TGTGCCAGCAGTTATCAAGGGGTATCCGGCCTCCGCTCCTACGAGCAGTACTTC. Translation: CASSYQGVSGLRSYEQYF. This chain uses TRBV27 with TRBJ2-7; D perhaps matches TRBD1 (5 bases). Looked up from germline, CDR1 is MNHEY and CDR2 is SMNVEV (reference sequence). Trimming pared 4 bases from V and 0 bases from J, leaving 22 bases between. This CDR3 region has 18 residues.

For this clone: Germline is not matched at one junction end, which may reflect a read error. The V gene is TRBV7-7, the J gene TRBJ2-7; 8 bases are shared with TRBD1. Germline V gene lookup returns CDR1 SSHAT and CDR2 FNYEAQ (reference sequence). The CDR3 runs 15 residues. The CDR3 region is CASTRGTGGLYEQYF. The CDR3 nucleotides read TGTGCTAGCACCAGGGGCACAGGGGGTCTGTACGAGCAGTACTTC.

This clone was seen a single time. The chain recombines TRBV2 with TRBJ1-1, with 7 bases that match TRBD1. Germline CDR1 is SNHLY and CDR2 is FYNNEI. CDR3 size: 12 residues. With 11 bases clipped from V and 5 bases from J, the junction kept 8 bases outside the gene matches. Written as DNA, the CDR3 is TGTGCCGCTCAGGGGGGAGGGACTGAAGCTTTCTTT. Its protein is CAAQGGGTEAFF.

This chain joins TRBV4-2 and TRBJ1-1; D remains unclear. From germline, CDR1 is LGHNA and CDR2 YNFKEQ. V gave up 4 bases and J gave up 0 bases, with 15 bases separating them. CDR3 length: 16 amino acids. The CDR3 nucleotides are TGTGCCAGCAGCCGTCTGGGAGAAGGAATGAACACTGAAGCTTTCTTT. This codes for CASSRLGEGMNTEAFF.

J is TRBJ2-1 and V is TRBV4-1; D tentatively fits TRBD1 or TRBD2 (5 bases each). This CDR3 region has 17 residues. The germline CDR1 and CDR2 sequences are MGHRA and YSYEKL. Trimming took off 3 bases at V and 3 bases at J, with 18 bases between the two ends. The CDR3 sequence is CASSQGFGTEIYNEQFF. DNA for the CDR3: TGCGCCAGCAGCCAGGGATTCGGGACCGAAATCTACAATGAGCAGTTCTTC.

J is TRBJ2-1 and V is TRBV28; 11 nucleotides agree with TRBD2. V shed 7 bases, J shed 9 bases, and the junction held 2 bases outside the gene matches. This CDR3 has 12 residues. Per germline, CDR1 MDHEN and CDR2 SYDVKM. The CDR3 nucleotides read TGTGCCAGCACCACTAGCGGGGGTGAGCAGTTCTTC. Translation gives CASTTSGGEQFF. The entire variable domain, with the rest obtained from reference TRBV28 and TRBJ2-1, is as follows: DVKVTQSSRYLVKRTGEKVFLECVQDMDHENMFWYRQDPGLGLRLIYFSYDVKMKEKGDIPEGYSVSREKKERFSLILESASTNQTSMYLCASTTSGGEQFFGPGTRLTVL.

This chain uses TRBV27 with TRBJ2-2; 11 bases match TRBD2. After removal of 10 bases from V and 4 bases from J, the junction contained 11 bases not matched to a gene. Germline CDR1 and CDR2: MNHEY and SMNVEV (reference sequence). The CDR3 is made up of 16 amino acids. CDR3 bases: TGTGCCACAAGGATCCTAGCGGGAGGTAGCACCGGGGAGCTGTTTTTT. Residues: CATRILAGGSTGELFF.

The chain is built from TRBV4-3 and TRBJ1-4, with a tentative D call TRBD1 (5 bases). The length of the CDR3 is 17 residues. Germline V gives CDR1 LGHNA, CDR2 YSLEER. The V gene lost 0 bases and the J gene lost 3 bases, with 14 bases spanning the gap. The CDR3 nucleotides are TGCGCCAGCAGCCAAGAAAGGAACACGGGGGCTAATGAAAAACTGTTTTTT. Its translation is CASSQERNTGANEKLFF.

The chain is built from TRBV19 and TRBJ2-1; maybe TRBD1 (5 bases). The CDR3 totals 16 residues. V was cut by 3 bases and J by 5 bases, with 17 bases left in between. Germline values: CDR1 LNHDA, CDR2 SQIVND (reference sequence). DNA for the CDR3: TGTGCCAGTAGTATGGGGCCGCCCGAACTAAACAATGAGCAGTTCTTC. As protein: CASSMGPPELNNEQFF.

V gene TRBV2 combines with J gene TRBJ2-7; 7 nucleotides line up with TRBD1. V shed 7 bases, J shed 4 bases, and the junction held 13 bases outside the gene matches. From germline, CDR1 is SNHLY and CDR2 FYNNEI. This CDR3 spans 15 amino acids. CDR3 protein: CASITDRPGRYEQYF. The CDR3, as DNA: TGTGCCAGCATTACGGACAGGCCTGGGCGTTACGAGCAGTACTTC.

This sequence joins TRBV7-9 and TRBJ2-1; D gene unclear. The CDR3 runs to 13 residues. The germline CDR1 and CDR2 sequences are SEHNR and FQNEAQ (reference sequence). Trimming pared 5 bases from V and 9 bases from J, leaving 14 bases between. This CDR3 reads CASSIDGVAEQFF. As DNA, the CDR3 is TGTGCCAGCAGCATAGATGGGGTTGCTGAGCAGTTCTTC.

The rearrangement joins TRBV6-4 to TRBJ2-5; D tentatively fits TRBD1 or TRBD2 (6 bases each). The CDR3 runs 14 residues. Per the germline V gene, CDR1 is MRHNA and CDR2 is SNTAGT. V was cut by 6 bases and J by 5 bases, with 16 bases left in between. The DNA for the CDR3 is TGTGCCAGCAGGCATAAGGGGGGCCAGGAGACCCAGTACTTC. Residues: CASRHKGGQETQYF.

CDR3 loop: CASSLAHTGTVIYEQYF. The DNA for the CDR3 is TGTGCCAGCAGCTTAGCGCATACCGGGACAGTTATCTACGAGCAGTACTTC. The chain links TRBV7-8 to TRBJ2-7; TRBD1 matches 7 bases. The ends lost 0 bases at V and 3 bases at J; junction bases unmatched: 11. This CDR3 has 17 residues. Per the germline V gene, CDR1 is SGHVS and CDR2 is FQNEAQ.

The rearrangement uses TRBV5-1 and TRBJ2-6; D is tentatively TRBD1 or TRBD2 (5 bases each). The V end was cut by 4 bases, the J end by 0 bases, with 20 bases between. This CDR3 is built from 19 residues. Per the germline V gene, CDR1 is SGHRS and CDR2 is YFSETQ. The CDR3 sequence is CASSRGRDGESSGANVLTF. The CDR3 region has the DNA TGCGCCAGCAGCCGGGGACGGGACGGTGAATCCTCTGGGGCCAACGTCCTGACTTTC.

The genes are TRBV4-1 and TRBJ1-5; no definite D call. V lost 4 bases, J lost 6 bases, and 13 bases lay in between. The CDR3 has 14 residues. Germline V gene lookup returns CDR1 MGHRA and CDR2 YSYEKL. CDR3 region: CASSPSPQAQPQHF. CDR3 coding DNA: TGCGCCAGCAGCCCGTCCCCCCAGGCTCAGCCCCAGCATTTT.

Concerning this clone itself: Other nucleotide sequences from this sample produce the same CDR3. This sequence joins TRBV7-9 and TRBJ1-2; no clear D gene. The V end was cut by 1 base, the J end by 6 bases, with 6 bases between. CDR3 length: 12 amino acids. Per the germline V gene, CDR1 is SEHNR and CDR2 is FQNEAQ (reference sequence). This CDR3 reads CASSLEGDGYTF. The CDR3 region has the DNA TGTGCCAGCAGCTTAGAGGGAGATGGCTACACCTTC.

This chain connects TRBV29-1 to TRBJ1-1, with D unclear. Trimming left V 2 bases short and J 0 bases short, with 13 bases between. CDR3 length: 15 residues. The germline CDR1 and CDR2 sequences are SQVTM and ANQGSEA. DNA for the CDR3: TGCAGCGTTGAATTCGGCGGGCCACTGAACACTGAAGCTTTCTTT. Its translation: CSVEFGGPLNTEAFF.